One sample yielded the 29 T cell receptor beta chains listed below, sequenced in a study of CD8 T cells in Susac syndrome. The authors reverse transcribed about 0.5 to 1 ug RNA with random hexamers. TCRdb redid the calling of the immunoSEQ multiplex PCR reads with MiXCR, one entry per CDR3 protein. The data show 200,000 to 250,000 distinct CDR3 sequences, about 96% seen once. The specimen was CD4+ T cells from PBMCs. These receptors originate from a human donor with multiple sclerosis.

The chain links TRBV15 to TRBJ1-1; 10 bases are shared with TRBD1. This CDR3 is built from 15 residues. V was pared by 5 bases and J by 1 base, with 4 bases of the junction left unmatched. Germline loops: CDR1 LNHNV, CDR2 YYDKDF (reference sequence). This CDR3 reads CATSERDRGNTEAFF. CDR3 sequence (DNA): TGTGCCACCAGCGAACGGGACAGGGGGAACACTGAAGCTTTCTTT.

This chain links TRBV5-1 with TRBJ2-7; 9 bases are shared with TRBD2. After removal of 0 bases from V and 3 bases from J, the junction contained 7 bases not matched to a gene. The CDR3 extends over 16 amino acids. CDR1 is SGHRS, CDR2 YFSETQ, per germline. The CDR3 loop reads CASSLVAGATYYEQYF. The CDR3, as DNA: TGCGCCAGCAGCTTGGTAGCGGGAGCGACGTACTACGAGCAGTACTTC.

The chain recombines TRBV20-1 with TRBJ2-1, with D maybe TRBD1 (5 bases). Germline V CDR1 and CDR2: DFQATT, SNEGSKA (reference sequence). Trimming took off 7 bases at V and 0 bases at J, with 16 bases between the two ends. CDR3 length: 15 residues. The CDR3 here is CSGLGLSSSYNEQFF. CDR3 nucleotides: TGCAGTGGTCTGGGGCTCTCCAGCTCCTACAATGAGCAGTTCTTC.

The gene calls are TRBV28 and TRBJ2-7; D is undetermined. The CDR3 contains 12 residues. Trimming took off 5 bases at V and 2 bases at J, with 7 bases between the two ends. The germline V gene encodes CDR1 MDHEN and CDR2 SYDVKM. The CDR3 spells CASSPSPYEQYF. The CDR3 nucleotides read TGTGCCAGCAGTCCCTCCCCCTACGAGCAGTACTTC.

The chain combines TRBV29-1 with TRBJ2-1; 9 nucleotides match TRBD2. This CDR3 has 19 amino acids. Germline values: CDR1 SQVTM, CDR2 ANQGSEA. V lost 1 base to trimming and J lost 4 bases; unmatched junction nucleotides: 17. The CDR3 sequence: CSVEVLGRIRAGGYNEQFF. The CDR3 bases are TGCAGCGTTGAAGTGTTGGGGCGTATTCGAGCGGGGGGATACAATGAGCAGTTCTTC.

This chain links TRBV7-2 with TRBJ2-7; maybe TRBD2 (6 bases). The V end lost 4 bases, the J end lost 2 bases, and 6 bases lay between the germline ends. The CDR3 is 12 amino acids. Germline assignment: CDR1 SGHTA and CDR2 FQGNSA. The CDR3 loop reads CASSSGAYEQYF. The DNA for the CDR3 is TGTGCCAGCAGCTCGGGGGCCTACGAGCAGTACTTC.

V and J are TRBV6-5 and TRBJ1-2; D gene ambiguous. Trimming pared 6 bases from V and 1 base from J, leaving 15 bases between. The CDR3 is 15 residues long. Germline CDR1 is MNHEY and CDR2 is SVGAGI. The CDR3 here is CASRALRRSNYGYTF. CDR3 coding DNA: TGTGCCAGCAGAGCACTCCGACGGAGTAACTATGGCTACACCTTC.

The rearrangement uses TRBV7-6 and TRBJ2-5; 10 bases align to TRBD2. CDR3 length equals 16 residues. After removal of 5 bases from V and 5 bases from J, the junction contained 11 bases not matched to a gene. Germline CDR1 is SGHVS and CDR2 is FNYEAQ. The CDR3 DNA reads as TGTGCCAGCAGCCGAGCCCCTTTAGCGGGGGGCGAGACCCAGTACTTC. Protein sequence: CASSRAPLAGGETQYF.

The chain employs TRBV7-9 and TRBJ1-1; no firm D call. The CDR3 covers 14 residues. Trimming left V 5 bases short and J 3 bases short, with 13 bases between. Germline CDR1 and CDR2: SEHNR and FQNEAQ (reference sequence). DNA for the CDR3: TGTGCCAGCAGCCGAACCTCCCCGGACACTGAAGCTTTCTTT. Translated, it gives CASSRTSPDTEAFF.

This chain links TRBV13 with TRBJ1-1; 7 nucleotides match TRBD1. This CDR3 is built from 12 residues. The V and J ends lost 5 bases and 6 bases, in that order; junction bases with no gene match: 3. Germline V gives CDR1 PRHDT, CDR2 FYEKMQ (reference sequence). In nucleotides, the CDR3 is TGTGCCAGCAGCCGGGGACAGTCTGAAGCTTTCTTT. Translation gives CASSRGQSEAFF.

This clonotype was detected once. The chain links TRBV11-2 to TRBJ2-7, with TRBD1 identical over 9 bases. V dropped 4 bases and J dropped 0; count of bases not matched to a gene: 4. CDR3 length: 15 residues. Germline CDR1 SGHAT, CDR2 FQNNGV. This chain's CDR3 is CASSSRTGDSYEQYF. The CDR3, as DNA: TGTGCCAGCAGCTCCAGGACAGGGGACTCCTACGAGCAGTACTTC.

V gene TRBV29-1 combines with J gene TRBJ2-1, with a possible D match to TRBD2 (6 bases). Germline CDR1 is SQVTM and CDR2 is ANQGSEA. CDR3 size: 12 residues. V lost 4 bases to trimming and J lost 10 bases, with 14 bases between them. The CDR3 loop reads CSVVAASGEQFF. CDR3 DNA: TGCAGCGTTGTAGCGGCAAGTGGGGAGCAGTTCTTC.

The V gene is TRBV29-1, the J gene TRBJ2-6, with TRBD1 as a possible D gene (5 bases). The CDR3 covers 15 residues. Germline lookup yields CDR1 SQVTM and CDR2 ANQGSEA. Trimming stripped 0 bases from V and 3 bases from J, with 9 bases between. The DNA of the CDR3 is TGCAGCGTTGAAGATCCCAGGGTTGGGGCCAACGTCCTGACTTTC. Its translation is CSVEDPRVGANVLTF.

CDR3 DNA: TGTGCCAGCAGTCTTTGGGGGAGCGACCAAGAGACCCAGTACTTC. This codes for CASSLWGSDQETQYF. The chain uses TRBV6-5 and TRBJ2-5; TRBD1 or TRBD2 may be the D gene (5 bases each). V lost 5 bases to trimming and J lost 0 bases, with 13 bases between them. Germline V lookup: CDR1 MNHEY, CDR2 SVGAGI. The CDR3 spans 15 residues.

The chain combines TRBV20-1 with TRBJ1-2; TRBD1 is a possible D gene (5 bases). Germline lookup yields CDR1 DFQATT and CDR2 SNEGSKA (reference sequence). CDR3 length: 14 residues. Trimming shortened V by 6 bases and J by 4 bases, and 18 bases separated the two germline ends. CDR3 in amino acids: CSARFGGNSYGYTF. The CDR3 DNA sequence: TGCAGTGCCCGGTTCGGGGGGAACAGCTATGGCTACACCTTC.

The chain joins TRBV28 to TRBJ1-5, with D uncertain. Germline lookup yields CDR1 MDHEN and CDR2 SYDVKM. The CDR3 sequence is 12 residues long. V was clipped by 3 bases and J by 7 bases, with 7 bases between them. DNA for the CDR3: TGTGCCAGCAGTTTGGTGGGCCAGCCCCAGCATTTT. Translating gives CASSLVGQPQHF.

The CDR3 DNA reads TGTGCCAGCAGCCAAGATTTCGGAACCGAGCTCAAAGATACGCAGTATTTT. Its translation: CASSQDFGTELKDTQYF. This rearrangement joins TRBV3-1 to TRBJ2-3, with unresolved D. Looked up from germline, CDR1 is LGHDT and CDR2 is YNNKEL (reference sequence). This CDR3 contains 17 residues. The V end lost 0 bases, the J end lost 5 bases, and 18 bases lay between the germline ends.

The chain uses TRBV27 and TRBJ2-1; 14 nucleotides align to TRBD2. This CDR3 contains 16 residues. Germline CDR1 is MNHEY and CDR2 is SMNVEV (reference sequence). V lost 4 bases, J lost 9 bases, and 8 bases stayed unmatched. The CDR3 spells CASSSPTSGRAVEQFF. DNA for the CDR3: TGTGCCAGCAGTTCGCCGACTAGCGGGAGGGCCGTTGAGCAGTTCTTC.

The gene calls are TRBV28 and TRBJ2-5; D is unclear. V lost 3 bases and J lost 8, with 4 bases in between. Germline-derived CDR1 and CDR2 are MDHEN and SYDVKM. This CDR3 is built from 10 residues. The CDR3 DNA follows: TGTGCCAGCAGTTTTAAAACCCAGTACTTC. Its protein is CASSFKTQYF.

The rearrangement joins TRBV20-1 to TRBJ1-2; D is uncertain. V gave up 3 bases and J gave up 3 bases, with 11 bases separating them. This CDR3 spans 13 amino acids. Germline-derived CDR1 and CDR2 are DFQATT and SNEGSKA (reference sequence). The CDR3 protein is CSASTPRDYGYTF. The CDR3 region has the DNA TGCAGTGCTAGCACCCCACGGGACTATGGCTACACCTTC.

The chain has TRBV11-2 and TRBJ2-7; D not certain. CDR3 length: 14 residues. CDR1 is SGHAT and CDR2 is FQNNGV in the germline V gene. Trimming stripped 3 bases from V and 6 bases from J, with 15 bases between. The CDR3 loop is CASSFPLHRREQYF. DNA of the CDR3: TGTGCCAGCAGCTTCCCACTTCATCGTCGCGAGCAGTACTTC. The entire variable domain, with the rest obtained from reference TRBV11-2 and TRBJ2-7, is as follows: EAGVAQSPRYKIIEKRQSVAFWCNPISGHATLYWYQQILGQGPKLLIQFQNNGVVDDSQLPKDRFSAERLKGVDSTLKIQPAKLEDSAVYLCASSFPLHRREQYFGPGTRLTVT.

The genes are TRBV20-1 and TRBJ2-5; possibly TRBD2 for D (7 bases). The ends were cut back, 6 bases at V and 5 bases at J, with 19 bases in the middle. The CDR3 loop spans 14 amino acids. The V gene's germline CDR1 is DFQATT and CDR2 SNEGSKA (reference sequence). CDR3 DNA sequence: TGCAGTGCCCGGTTCTGGGGGGGCGTGGAGACCCAGTACTTC. Encoded protein: CSARFWGGVETQYF.

The chain combines TRBV30 with TRBJ2-1; no definite D call. The CDR3 covers 16 residues. Germline CDR1 and CDR2: GTSNPN and SVGIG (reference sequence). V was cut by 2 bases and J by 5 bases, with 19 bases left in between. The CDR3 DNA reads as TGTGCCTGGAGTAGGTCTGCCTTACCCAGGAACAATGAGCAGTTCTTC. It yields the protein CAWSRSALPRNNEQFF.

The V gene is TRBV20-1, the J gene TRBJ2-3; a weak D match, TRBD1 (6 bases). Germline V lookup: CDR1 DFQATT, CDR2 SNEGSKA (reference sequence). The V gene lost 7 bases and the J gene lost 1 base, with 12 bases spanning the gap. This CDR3 contains 13 residues. CDR3 bases: TGCAGTGTCAGGGGACGGGGCACAGATACGCAGTATTTT. This gives the protein CSVRGRGTDTQYF.

The rearrangement joins TRBV2 to TRBJ2-3; 7 nucleotides agree with TRBD1. Looked up from germline, CDR1 is SNHLY and CDR2 is FYNNEI. CDR3 size: 14 residues. The J segment lost 1 base and the V segment lost 6 bases, leaving 4 bases of the junction unmatched. The CDR3 DNA follows: TGTGCCAGCAGAACCGGGACAGGCACAGATACGCAGTATTTT. Protein product: CASRTGTGTDTQYF.

This clonotype appeared a single time. The rearrangement uses TRBV9 and TRBJ2-7, with unresolved D. This CDR3 spans 15 amino acids. The V end lost 1 base, the J end lost 2 bases, and 13 bases lay between the germline ends. Germline loops: CDR1 SGDLS, CDR2 YYNGEE. The CDR3 bases are TGTGCCAGCAGCGTAAGTGTGAACGCCCCCTACGAGCAGTACTTC. Translation gives CASSVSVNAPYEQYF.

The chain couples TRBV27 to TRBJ2-7; no definite D call. V gave up 7 bases and J gave up 9 bases, with 10 bases separating them. The germline CDR1 and CDR2 sequences are MNHEY and SMNVEV (reference sequence). The CDR3 length is 10 residues. The CDR3 protein is CASTAVGQYF. The CDR3 DNA reads TGTGCCAGCACCGCCGTTGGGCAGTACTTC.

The chain links TRBV9 to TRBJ2-6, with unresolved D. This CDR3 has 15 residues. The germline V gene encodes CDR1 SGDLS and CDR2 YYNGEE. V dropped 2 bases and J dropped 0 bases, with 6 bases sitting between them. CDR3 bases: TGTGCCAGCAGCGTCACAGTCTCTGGGGCCAACGTCCTGACTTTC. As protein: CASSVTVSGANVLTF.

This clonotype showed up just once. This sequence joins TRBV12-3 or TRBV12-4 and TRBJ2-3; 11 bases fit TRBD2. V lost 4 bases, J lost 7 bases, and 10 bases stayed unmatched. The CDR3 is made up of 16 amino acids. The CDR3: CASSSQRTSGGNTQYF. CDR3 sequence (DNA): TGTGCCAGCAGTTCCCAACGAACTAGCGGGGGCAATACGCAGTATTTT.